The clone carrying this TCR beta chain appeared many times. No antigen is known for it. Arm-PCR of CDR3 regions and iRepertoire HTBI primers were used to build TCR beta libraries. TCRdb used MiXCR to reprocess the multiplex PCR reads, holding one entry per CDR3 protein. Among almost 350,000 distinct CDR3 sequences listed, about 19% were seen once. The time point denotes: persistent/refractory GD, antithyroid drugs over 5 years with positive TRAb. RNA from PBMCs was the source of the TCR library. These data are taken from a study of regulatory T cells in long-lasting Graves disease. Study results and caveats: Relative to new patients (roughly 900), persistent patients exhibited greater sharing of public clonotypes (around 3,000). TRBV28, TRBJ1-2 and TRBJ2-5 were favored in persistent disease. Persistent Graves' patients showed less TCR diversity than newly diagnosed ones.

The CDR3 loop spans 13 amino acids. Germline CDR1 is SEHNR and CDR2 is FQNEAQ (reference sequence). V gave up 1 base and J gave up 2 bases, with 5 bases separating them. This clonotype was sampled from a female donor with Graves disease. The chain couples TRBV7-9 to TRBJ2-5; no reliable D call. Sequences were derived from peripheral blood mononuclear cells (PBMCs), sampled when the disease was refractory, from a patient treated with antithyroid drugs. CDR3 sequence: CASSLELQETQYF. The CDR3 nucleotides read TGTGCCAGCAGCTTAGAACTGCAAGAGACCCAGTACTTC.